One sample yielded the 17 T cell receptor beta chains listed below, sequenced in a study of blood T cell repertoires in COVID-19. Produced via immunoSEQ multiplex PCR; TCRdb's table is partial and in-frame only. This table holds under 200,000 clones, about 86% found once. The sequenced material came from peripheral blood. All receptors derive from a man in his fifties with active or convalescent COVID-19.

Only one count was recorded for this clone. The V gene is TRBV6-4, the J gene TRBJ1-5; 10 nucleotides align to TRBD1. The CDR3 loop spans 14 amino acids. Unmatched junction bases numbered 10, after V lost 8 bases and J lost 9 bases. Germline CDR1 and CDR2: MRHNA and SNTAGT. CDR3 protein: CASGREDRGTPQHF. The DNA for the CDR3 is TGTGCCAGCGGGAGGGAGGACAGGGGGACGCCCCAGCATTTT.

The J gene is TRBJ2-7, the V gene TRBV29-1; 8 bases fit TRBD1. V shed 0 bases, J shed 4 bases, and the junction held 2 bases outside the gene matches. Per the germline V gene, CDR1 is SQVTM and CDR2 is ANQGSEA. The CDR3 spans 13 residues. CDR3 nucleotides: TGCAGCGTTGAAGATACAGGGGGGTACGAGCAGTACTTC. Translation gives CSVEDTGGYEQYF.

The V gene is TRBV4-2, the J gene TRBJ1-3; TRBD1 aligns across 8 bases. V shed 0 bases, J shed 3 bases, and the junction held 1 base outside the gene matches. This CDR3 comprises 15 residues. Germline V gene data show CDR1 as LGHNA and CDR2 as YNFKEQ. This CDR3 is CASSQEDRGGNTIYF. The CDR3 nucleotides are TGTGCCAGCAGCCAAGAAGACAGGGGTGGAAACACCATATATTTT.

The gene calls are TRBV4-1 and TRBJ2-5; D gene unclear. V dropped 4 bases and J dropped 5 bases, with 14 bases sitting between them. The CDR3 contains 14 residues. Germline CDR1 is MGHRA and CDR2 is YSYEKL. CDR3 nucleotide sequence: TGCGCCAGCAGCCTTGATATGTACCGGGAGACCCAGTACTTC. Translation gives CASSLDMYRETQYF.

This clone was seen a handful of times. This chain joins TRBV6-1 and TRBJ1-6; D unresolved. V was shortened by 3 bases and J by 14 bases, with 14 bases between the two germline ends. This CDR3 has 13 residues. CDR1 is MNHNS, CDR2 SASEGT, per germline. CDR3 bases: TGTGCCAGCAGTGAGGAGAGGGCTTGGGCCCTCCACTTT. Translated: CASSEERAWALHF.

This chain's CDR3 is CASSRGAGGRPDTQYF. DNA for the CDR3: TGTGCCAGCAGCCGTGGAGCGGGGGGACGCCCGGATACGCAGTATTTT. The gene calls are TRBV4-2 and TRBJ2-3; 9 positions agree with TRBD2. J gave up 6 bases and V 4 bases, and 11 bases lay outside the gene matches. The CDR3 is 16 residues long. Germline loops: CDR1 LGHNA, CDR2 YNFKEQ.

V and J are TRBV2 and TRBJ2-7; TRBD1 agrees at 7 bases. CDR1 and CDR2 from the germline V gene are SNHLY and FYNNEI. This CDR3 has 14 residues. V gave up 6 bases and J gave up 1 base; unmatched junction bases: 6. CDR3 nucleotide sequence: TGTGCCAGCAGGACCGGGACAGAGTCCTACGAGCAGTACTTC. Protein sequence: CASRTGTESYEQYF.

CDR3 DNA: TGTGCCACCGGCCGGGGGGAGGCGACCTACGAGCAGTACTTC. Translating it yields CATGRGEATYEQYF. The chain is built from TRBV15 and TRBJ2-7, with 7 positions matching TRBD2. V lost 8 bases and J lost 2; bases outside the gene matches: 9. CDR1 and CDR2 from the germline V gene are LNHNV and YYDKDF (reference sequence). This CDR3 is built from 14 residues.

The rearrangement links TRBV5-1 to TRBJ2-3; no firm D call. V gave up 1 base and J gave up 0 bases, with 6 bases separating them. Germline CDR1 SGHRS, CDR2 YFSETQ. This CDR3 has 14 amino acids. CDR3 amino acids: CASSLLLSTDTQYF. As DNA, the CDR3 is TGCGCCAGCAGCTTGCTTTTGAGCACAGATACGCAGTATTTT.

This chain links TRBV4-3 with TRBJ1-1, with 7 bases aligning to TRBD1. The V segment lost 0 bases and the J segment 3 bases; nucleotides outside the gene matches: 7. Germline V gene data show CDR1 as LGHNA and CDR2 as YSLEER. CDR3 size: 16 residues. This CDR3 reads CASSQETGQGDTEAFF. The CDR3 DNA follows: TGCGCCAGCAGCCAAGAAACGGGGCAGGGGGACACTGAAGCTTTCTTT.

The chain couples TRBV9 to TRBJ2-1; 11 nucleotides align to TRBD1. CDR1 is SGDLS and CDR2 is YYNGEE in the germline V gene. The CDR3 consists of 15 residues. J lost 9 bases, V lost 0 bases, and 5 bases had no gene match. This CDR3 is CASSVVGTGGREQFF. The CDR3 DNA reads TGTGCCAGCAGCGTAGTTGGGACAGGGGGACGTGAGCAGTTCTTC.

The V and J genes are TRBV4-1 and TRBJ2-7; D is ambiguous. V dropped 3 bases and J dropped 2 bases, with 11 bases sitting between them. This CDR3 has 14 amino acids. Germline V CDR1 and CDR2: MGHRA, YSYEKL. The CDR3 coding sequence is TGCGCCAGCAGCCAGAGCGTTCCGCCCTACGAGCAGTACTTC. It is translated as CASSQSVPPYEQYF.

The rearrangement joins TRBV2 to TRBJ2-5, with TRBD2 identical over 7 bases. V gave up 7 bases and J gave up 5 bases; unmatched junction bases: 10. CDR1 SNHLY and CDR2 FYNNEI come from the germline V gene. This CDR3 spans 14 amino acids. The CDR3 DNA is TGTGCCAGCAAGACGGGGGGTGGGAGCGAGACCCAGTACTTC. As protein: CASKTGGGSETQYF. The full variable domain, with the rest looked up from reference TRBV2 and TRBJ2-5, is EPEVTQTPSHQVTQMGQEVILRCVPISNHLYFYWYRQILGQKVEFLVSFYNNEISEKSEIFDDQFSVERPDGSNFTLKIRSTKLEDSAMYFCASKTGGGSETQYFGPGTRLLVL.

The table lists this clone with a count of one. The V and J genes are TRBV29-1 and TRBJ1-5; D might be TRBD1 (5 bases). Trimming took off 6 bases at V and 5 bases at J, with 14 bases between the two ends. The CDR3 has 13 amino acids. CDR1 and CDR2 (germline): SQVTM, ANQGSEA. This chain's CDR3 is CSVGGRGDQPQHF. The CDR3 DNA is TGCAGCGTGGGGGGAAGGGGCGATCAGCCCCAGCATTTT.

The genes are TRBV24-1 and TRBJ2-5, with TRBD2 matching over 7 bases. Germline lookup yields CDR1 KGHDR and CDR2 SFDVKD. CDR3 length: 15 amino acids. V lost 6 bases, J lost 3 bases, and 9 bases stayed unmatched. CDR3 DNA: TGTGCCACCAGTCCTGCTACGGGGGGAAAAGAGACCCAGTACTTC. This gives the protein CATSPATGGKETQYF.

This sequence joins TRBV7-6 and TRBJ1-6; maybe TRBD1 (5 bases). The CDR3 contains 15 residues. The V gene lost 2 bases and the J gene lost 5 bases, with 10 bases spanning the gap. Germline lookup yields CDR1 SGHVS and CDR2 FNYEAQ. CDR3 sequence reads: CASSLSDSDNSPLHF. The CDR3 region has the DNA TGTGCCAGCAGCTTAAGTGACAGCGATAATTCACCCCTCCACTTT.

The chain couples TRBV19 to TRBJ1-1; 7 nucleotides align to TRBD1. This CDR3 has 14 amino acids. V was pared by 5 bases and J by 4 bases, with 7 bases of the junction left unmatched. Germline CDR1 is LNHDA and CDR2 is SQIVND (reference sequence). The CDR3 region has the DNA TGTGCCAGTAGTCTCACAGGGGTGGGCACTGAAGCTTTCTTT. Encoded protein: CASSLTGVGTEAFF.